The rows below give T cell receptor beta chains drawn from one sample of a study of identical twins. MiXCR, applied by TCRdb to the 5' RACE reads, yields one record per CDR3 protein. The sample has roughly 700,000 distinct CDR3 sequences; 8.5% to 9.5% are singletons. The sample was also reused in another study, on yellow fever vaccine responses in identical twins.

Material for sequencing was PBMCs. The receptors stem from a young woman in good health. Both conserved end residues are part of each CDR3. Each record gives: J gene, D gene, V gene, clone size, CDR3 DNA, CDR3 protein. D genes are given only for firm matches. The size field is filled for only some rows; it gives once, few, many or a size class.

J gene: TRBJ2-7; D gene: NA; V gene: TRBV7-9; clone size: few; CDR3 DNA: TGTGCCAGCAGCTCGATCAGGGGGGACGACGAGCAGTACTTC; CDR3 protein: CASSSIRGDDEQYF
J gene: TRBJ2-7; D gene: TRBD2; V gene: TRBV5-6; clone size: few; CDR3 DNA: TGTGCCAGCAGCCAAGGAAGCGGGAGATATGAGCAGTACTTC; CDR3 protein: CASSQGSGRYEQYF
J gene: TRBJ2-3; D gene: NA; V gene: TRBV20-1; clone size: few; CDR3 DNA: TGCAGTGCTAGGTGGACGCGCCGTCCTAGCACAGATACGCAGTATTTT; CDR3 protein: CSARWTRRPSTDTQYF
J gene: TRBJ2-1; D gene: TRBD2; V gene: TRBV4-3; clone size: many; CDR3 DNA: TGCGCCAGCAGCCAAGATAGGGGCGGGAGTTGGAATGAGCAGTTCTTC; CDR3 protein: CASSQDRGGSWNEQFF
J gene: TRBJ2-2; D gene: NA; V gene: TRBV20-1; clone size: few; CDR3 DNA: TGCAGTGCTAGAGTTGCTGGGGCCGGGGAGCTGTTTTTT; CDR3 protein: CSARVAGAGELFF
J gene: TRBJ2-4; D gene: NA; V gene: TRBV2; clone size: once; CDR3 DNA: TGTGCCAGCTTAGAGGGGTATGGGATGAACATTCAGTACTTC; CDR3 protein: CASLEGYGMNIQYF
J gene: TRBJ2-7; D gene: TRBD1; V gene: TRBV20-1; clone size: few; CDR3 DNA: TGCAGTGTCCCGCTGGGACAGAACTACGAGCAGTACTTC; CDR3 protein: CSVPLGQNYEQYF
J gene: TRBJ1-1; D gene: NA; V gene: TRBV11-2; clone size: few; CDR3 DNA: TGTGCCAGCAGCTTAGGGAAAAATGGGCTTTCTGAAGCTTTCTTT; CDR3 protein: CASSLGKNGLSEAFF
J gene: TRBJ1-4; D gene: NA; V gene: TRBV7-9; clone size: few; CDR3 DNA: TGTGCCAGCATGGGGGTTCTTGAAAAACTGTTTTTT; CDR3 protein: CASMGVLEKLFF
J gene: TRBJ2-2; D gene: TRBD2; V gene: TRBV7-2; clone size: NA; CDR3 DNA: TGTGCCAGCAGCCCACGCGGGGGGCCCATCGGGGAGCTGTTTTTT; CDR3 protein: CASSPRGGPIGELFF
J gene: TRBJ2-3; D gene: TRBD2; V gene: TRBV9; clone size: NA; CDR3 DNA: TGTGCCAGCAGACGAACCGGGACTAGCATAGATACGCAGTATTTT; CDR3 protein: CASRRTGTSIDTQYF
J gene: TRBJ2-2; D gene: TRBD1; V gene: TRBV6-2/TRBV6-3; clone size: NA; CDR3 DNA: TGTGCCAGCATCCGACAGGGCGGCACCGGGGAGCTGTTTTTT; CDR3 protein: CASIRQGGTGELFF
J gene: TRBJ1-3; D gene: TRBD1; V gene: TRBV5-1; clone size: NA; CDR3 DNA: TGCGCCAGCAGCGCCGACAGGGGGGCTGGAAACACCATATATTTT; CDR3 protein: CASSADRGAGNTIYF
J gene: TRBJ2-7; D gene: NA; V gene: TRBV4-1; clone size: NA; CDR3 DNA: TGCGCCAGCAGCCGGGTCGGGAGTAACCACGAGCAGTACTTC; CDR3 protein: CASSRVGSNHEQYF
J gene: TRBJ1-5; D gene: NA; V gene: TRBV7-9; clone size: few; CDR3 DNA: TGTGCCAGCAGCCCCGGGGCAAATCAGCCCCAGCATTTT; CDR3 protein: CASSPGANQPQHF
J gene: TRBJ2-7; D gene: NA; V gene: TRBV29-1; clone size: NA; CDR3 DNA: TGCAGCGTTGTTAGCTTAACCTACGAGCAGTACTTC; CDR3 protein: CSVVSLTYEQYF
J gene: TRBJ2-1; D gene: NA; V gene: TRBV3-1; clone size: NA; CDR3 DNA: TGTGCCAGCAGCCAAGATTCGGGTAGTAGCGTTGAGCAGTTCTTC; CDR3 protein: CASSQDSGSSVEQFF
J gene: TRBJ2-1; D gene: TRBD2; V gene: TRBV7-9; clone size: many; CDR3 DNA: TGTGCCAGCAGCTTAGGTCTAGCGGGAGCCTACAATGAGCAGTTCTTC; CDR3 protein: CASSLGLAGAYNEQFF
J gene: TRBJ2-7; D gene: TRBD1; V gene: TRBV5-1; clone size: NA; CDR3 DNA: TGCGCCAGCAGCCCGGGACAGGGGGCAACAGTGTACGAGCAGTACTTC; CDR3 protein: CASSPGQGATVYEQYF
J gene: TRBJ2-1; D gene: NA; V gene: TRBV4-3; clone size: few; CDR3 DNA: TGCGCCAGCAGCCAAGACCGGGAACGGTCCTACAATGAGCAGTTCTTC; CDR3 protein: CASSQDRERSYNEQFF
J gene: TRBJ2-1; D gene: TRBD2; V gene: TRBV7-8; clone size: few; CDR3 DNA: TGTGCCAGCAGCTTTGTGACTAGCGGGAGCAATGAGCAGTTCTTC; CDR3 protein: CASSFVTSGSNEQFF
J gene: TRBJ2-5; D gene: NA; V gene: TRBV9; clone size: few; CDR3 DNA: TGTGCCAGCAGCCCCTATTTTGTAGGGGCGGGAGAGACCCAGTACTTC; CDR3 protein: CASSPYFVGAGETQYF